These T cell receptor beta chains were read from a single sample in a study of patients and donors after allogeneic stem cell transplantation. TCRdb redid the calling of the RT-PCR reads with MiXCR, one entry per CDR3 protein. The sample lists about 1,700 distinct CDR3 sequences; about 3.5% were seen once. Material: blood, either unsorted or a sorted T cell fraction (not recorded which). The source is a human donor who was either an allogeneic HSCT recipient or a stem cell or donor lymphocyte infusion donor (not recorded which). It is not recorded whose cells these are; they may come from a transplant donor. Both conserved end residues are part of each CDR3. The order of the fields is clone size, J gene, V gene, D gene, CDR3 protein, CDR3 DNA. D genes are given only for firm matches. Clone size is not always given. Where it is, it says once, few, many or a class for expanded clones.

clone_size: large
j_call: TRBJ2-3
v_call: TRBV7-2
d_call: -
cdr3_aa: CASSRTSTDTQYF
cdr3_nt: TGTGCCAGCAGCAGGACTAGCACAGATACGCAGTATTTT

clone_size: medium-sized
j_call: TRBJ2-5
v_call: TRBV25-1
d_call: -
cdr3_aa: CASRDTGTRETQYF
cdr3_nt: TGTGCCAGCAGAGACACGGGAACTCGGGAGACCCAGTACTTC

clone_size: medium-sized
j_call: TRBJ2-1
v_call: TRBV24-1
d_call: -
cdr3_aa: CATSQRANEQFF
cdr3_nt: TGTGCCACCAGTCAAAGGGCAAATGAGCAGTTCTTC

clone_size: -
j_call: TRBJ1-2
v_call: TRBV5-4
d_call: TRBD1
cdr3_aa: CASSPTGARADGYTF
cdr3_nt: TGTGCCAGCAGCCCAACAGGGGCGCGGGCGGATGGCTACACCTTC

clone_size: medium-sized
j_call: TRBJ2-7
v_call: TRBV12-3/TRBV12-4
d_call: TRBD2
cdr3_aa: CASSPSGRSDEQYF
cdr3_nt: TGTGCCAGCAGCCCCAGCGGGAGAAGTGACGAGCAGTACTTC

clone_size: medium-sized
j_call: TRBJ2-3
v_call: TRBV11-2
d_call: -
cdr3_aa: CASSSWTDTQYF
cdr3_nt: TGTGCCAGCAGCTCCTGGACAGATACGCAGTATTTT

clone_size: -
j_call: TRBJ1-2
v_call: TRBV7-2
d_call: -
cdr3_aa: CASSLLLGGYTF
cdr3_nt: TGTGCCAGCAGCTTACTATTGGGGGGCTACACCTTC

clone_size: large
j_call: TRBJ2-3
v_call: TRBV7-6
d_call: -
cdr3_aa: CASSPRGSTDTQYF
cdr3_nt: TGTGCCAGCAGCCCACGGGGAAGCACAGATACGCAGTATTTT

clone_size: medium-sized
j_call: TRBJ1-1
v_call: TRBV5-6
d_call: -
cdr3_aa: CASSPGPGVRNTEAFF
cdr3_nt: TGTGCCAGCAGCCCTGGGCCCGGGGTAAGGAACACTGAAGCTTTCTTT

clone_size: large
j_call: TRBJ2-3
v_call: TRBV5-1
d_call: -
cdr3_aa: CASSLGGTAVTDTQYF
cdr3_nt: TGCGCCAGCAGCTTGGGGGGGACGGCTGTCACAGATACGCAGTATTTT

clone_size: few
j_call: TRBJ2-3
v_call: TRBV4-2
d_call: TRBD2
cdr3_aa: CASSLATLAGGTDTQYF
cdr3_nt: TGTGCCAGCAGCCTAGCTACTCTAGCGGGAGGCACAGATACGCAGTATTTT

clone_size: few
j_call: TRBJ1-1
v_call: TRBV6-2/TRBV6-3
d_call: -
cdr3_aa: CASSQDSRAFF
cdr3_nt: TGTGCCAGCAGCCAAGATAGTCGAGCTTTCTTT

clone_size: medium-sized
j_call: TRBJ2-1
v_call: TRBV20-1
d_call: -
cdr3_aa: CSAAARGGSYNEQFF
cdr3_nt: TGCAGTGCCGCGGCGAGGGGAGGCTCCTACAATGAGCAGTTCTTC

clone_size: large
j_call: TRBJ2-1
v_call: TRBV29-1
d_call: TRBD2
cdr3_aa: CSVVSGAFYNEQFF
cdr3_nt: TGCAGCGTTGTGAGCGGGGCTTTTTACAATGAGCAGTTCTTC

clone_size: medium-sized
j_call: TRBJ1-2
v_call: TRBV6-2/TRBV6-3
d_call: TRBD1
cdr3_aa: CASRTPLGQGLSINYGYTF
cdr3_nt: TGTGCCAGCAGAACTCCGTTGGGACAGGGTCTATCCATTAACTATGGCTACACCTTC

clone_size: medium-sized
j_call: TRBJ1-6
v_call: TRBV6-2/TRBV6-3
d_call: TRBD1
cdr3_aa: CASSRTGHESPLHF
cdr3_nt: TGTGCCAGCAGTCGGACAGGGCACGAATCACCCCTCCACTTT

clone_size: medium-sized
j_call: TRBJ2-1
v_call: TRBV20-1
d_call: TRBD2
cdr3_aa: CSARDWTSHNEQFF
cdr3_nt: TGCAGTGCTAGAGATTGGACTAGTCACAATGAGCAGTTCTTC

clone_size: medium-sized
j_call: TRBJ2-7
v_call: TRBV19
d_call: TRBD1
cdr3_aa: CASSPGQGVYSYEQYF
cdr3_nt: TGTGCCAGTAGTCCGGGACAGGGGGTATATTCCTACGAGCAGTACTTC

clone_size: -
j_call: TRBJ2-7
v_call: TRBV18
d_call: TRBD2
cdr3_aa: CASSPPWASGRSYEQYF
cdr3_nt: TGTGCCAGCTCACCACCCTGGGCTAGCGGGAGGTCCTACGAGCAGTACTTC

clone_size: medium-sized
j_call: TRBJ2-5
v_call: TRBV11-2
d_call: TRBD1
cdr3_aa: CASSFRTGGGETQYF
cdr3_nt: TGTGCCAGCAGCTTCCGGACAGGGGGCGGGGAGACCCAGTACTTC

clone_size: medium-sized
j_call: TRBJ2-1
v_call: TRBV29-1
d_call: -
cdr3_aa: CSVLQGSSEYNEQFF
cdr3_nt: TGCAGCGTTTTACAGGGAAGCAGCGAGTACAATGAGCAGTTCTTC

clone_size: medium-sized
j_call: TRBJ2-4
v_call: TRBV14
d_call: -
cdr3_aa: CASSQEVGGAKNIQYF
cdr3_nt: TGTGCCAGCAGCCAAGAGGTCGGGGGAGCCAAAAACATTCAGTACTTC

clone_size: medium-sized
j_call: TRBJ2-7
v_call: TRBV5-1
d_call: TRBD2
cdr3_aa: CASSLGLAGLYEQYF
cdr3_nt: TGCGCCAGCAGCTTAGGACTAGCGGGACTCTACGAGCAGTACTTC

clone_size: medium-sized
j_call: TRBJ1-1
v_call: TRBV12-3/TRBV12-4
d_call: -
cdr3_aa: CASSSPWVGASGDTEAFF
cdr3_nt: TGTGCCAGCAGTAGCCCTTGGGTGGGGGCGAGTGGGGACACTGAAGCTTTCTTT

clone_size: medium-sized
j_call: TRBJ2-4
v_call: TRBV28
d_call: -
cdr3_aa: CASTSAAWAKNIQYF
cdr3_nt: TGTGCCAGCACCTCTGCGGCCTGGGCCAAAAACATTCAGTACTTC

clone_size: -
j_call: TRBJ2-4
v_call: TRBV28
d_call: TRBD2
cdr3_aa: CASSPQTAGDWAKNIQYF
cdr3_nt: TGTGCCAGCAGTCCCCAAACAGCGGGGGACTGGGCCAAAAACATTCAGTACTTC

clone_size: few
j_call: TRBJ1-1
v_call: TRBV5-1
d_call: -
cdr3_aa: CASKIRDTEAFF
cdr3_nt: TGCGCCAGCAAGATCAGGGACACTGAAGCTTTCTTT

clone_size: medium-sized
j_call: TRBJ2-1
v_call: TRBV3-1
d_call: TRBD1
cdr3_aa: CASSQDPGQGGNEQFF
cdr3_nt: TGTGCCAGCAGCCAAGATCCGGGACAGGGAGGCAATGAGCAGTTCTTC

clone_size: medium-sized
j_call: TRBJ2-7
v_call: TRBV20-1
d_call: TRBD1
cdr3_aa: CSALDRDRRYEQYF
cdr3_nt: TGCAGTGCTTTAGACAGGGACAGGAGGTACGAGCAGTACTTC

clone_size: medium-sized
j_call: TRBJ2-1
v_call: TRBV5-4
d_call: -
cdr3_aa: CASSFGRMASDEQFF
cdr3_nt: TGTGCCAGCAGCTTCGGACGGATGGCTAGCGATGAGCAGTTCTTC

clone_size: medium-sized
j_call: TRBJ2-3
v_call: TRBV7-2
d_call: -
cdr3_aa: CASSSKLAPSTDTQYF
cdr3_nt: TGTGCCAGCAGCTCTAAACTAGCCCCTAGCACAGATACGCAGTATTTT

clone_size: medium-sized
j_call: TRBJ2-7
v_call: TRBV19
d_call: -
cdr3_aa: CASSIEDTPYEQYF
cdr3_nt: TGTGCCAGTAGTATTGAGGATACACCCTACGAGCAGTACTTC

clone_size: medium-sized
j_call: TRBJ2-5
v_call: TRBV29-1
d_call: TRBD2
cdr3_aa: CSVDGTSEETQYF
cdr3_nt: TGCAGCGTAGACGGGACTAGCGAAGAGACCCAGTACTTC

clone_size: large
j_call: TRBJ2-3
v_call: TRBV6-2/TRBV6-3
d_call: -
cdr3_aa: CASSYSSTADTQYF
cdr3_nt: TGTGCCAGCAGTTACTCGAGTACAGCAGATACGCAGTATTTT

clone_size: medium-sized
j_call: TRBJ2-6
v_call: TRBV29-1
d_call: -
cdr3_aa: CSARGGFGANVLTF
cdr3_nt: TGCAGCGCCAGAGGGGGTTTTGGGGCCAACGTCCTGACTTTC

clone_size: -
j_call: TRBJ2-3
v_call: TRBV23-1
d_call: -
cdr3_aa: CASQGRHSTDTQYF
cdr3_nt: TGCGCCAGCCAGGGGCGGCATAGCACAGATACGCAGTATTTT

clone_size: -
j_call: TRBJ1-4
v_call: TRBV28
d_call: TRBD1
cdr3_aa: CASSLYGTGRDGKLFF
cdr3_nt: TGTGCCAGCAGTTTATATGGGACAGGGCGAGACGGAAAACTGTTTTTT

clone_size: medium-sized
j_call: TRBJ2-5
v_call: TRBV24-1
d_call: -
cdr3_aa: CATSDGPRETQYF
cdr3_nt: TGTGCCACCAGTGATGGCCCGCGGGAGACCCAGTACTTC

clone_size: medium-sized
j_call: TRBJ2-1
v_call: TRBV10-3
d_call: TRBD2
cdr3_aa: CASRPSGNNEQFF
cdr3_nt: TGTGCCTCAAGGCCTAGCGGAAACAATGAGCAGTTCTTC

clone_size: few
j_call: TRBJ1-5
v_call: TRBV4-2
d_call: TRBD1
cdr3_aa: CASSQDQVQGGQPQHF
cdr3_nt: TGTGCCAGCAGCCAAGATCAAGTACAGGGGGGTCAGCCCCAGCATTTT